Only a few counts were recorded for the clone carrying this T cell receptor beta chain. Its specificity is not known. TCRdb reanalysed the reads using MiXCR and keeps one entry per CDR3 protein. Of hundreds of thousands of distinct CDR3 sequences in the sample, around 32% were seen once. Germline values: CDR1 SGHVS, CDR2 FQNEAQ. V shed 1 base, J shed 9 bases, and the junction held 4 bases outside the gene matches. The CDR3 totals 14 residues. The sample originates from a study of T cell repertoires in cytomegalovirus infection. The overall study: HLA-C-restricted CMV epitopes, recently identified, and well-studied HLA-B-restricted ones were used by the study. Evidence of both CMV infection and a matching HLA type came from public TCR beta signatures.

Whole-study findings and limits: Across the ex vivo response, the dominant clonotypes were HLA-C-restricted CMV-specific TCR beta clonotypes. Identification of carriers of CMV plus the relevant HLA was achieved through cumulative public TCR beta family frequency.

The chain employs TRBV7-8 and TRBJ2-2; 8 bases agree with TRBD2. This sample comprised cultured CD8+ T cells from PBMCs, obtained from culture after CMV antigen stimulation. The clonotype originates from a human donor in good health (CMV status not recorded). Some clones in this sample may be carry-over from other donors' samples. The CDR3 DNA reads as TGTGCCAGCAGCTTAGGCGGGGGGTTGAGGGAGCTGTTTTTT. As protein: CASSLGGGLRELFF.